These 24 T cell receptor beta chains came from one sample sequenced in a study of T-cell memory formation after mild COVID-19. TCRdb reprocessed the 5' RACE reads via MiXCR and lists one record per CDR3 protein. This table holds 170,000 or so distinct CDR3 sequences, over 20% found once. Sequencing input: PBMCs or a T cell subset sorted from them (not recorded which). The receptors originated from an adult woman who had mild COVID-19 (a few samples of this study predate the infection). Cell type and time point are not known.

The J gene is TRBJ2-2, the V gene TRBV11-2; TRBD2 agrees at 8 bases. This CDR3 is 17 amino acids long. Trimming took 3 bases from V and 5 from J; bases not matched to a gene: 11. Germline values: CDR1 SGHAT, CDR2 FQNNGV. CDR3: CASSLFPRGGLTGELFF. The CDR3 DNA reads as TGTGCCAGCAGCTTGTTTCCCCGGGGGGGCCTAACCGGGGAGCTGTTTTTT.

This clonotype has more than one count but fewer than ten. The chain has TRBV11-2 and TRBJ1-2; 8 bases fit TRBD1. Per the germline V gene, CDR1 is SGHAT and CDR2 is FQNNGV. The CDR3 contains 15 residues. The junction had 5 bases not matched to a gene; V was cut back by 1 base and J by 4 bases. This chain's CDR3 is CASSLGDRQPYGYTF. The CDR3 DNA follows: TGTGCCAGCAGCTTAGGGGACAGGCAGCCCTATGGCTACACCTTC.

This clonotype was observed a handful of times. CDR3 residues: CASRQIYNEQFF. The CDR3 DNA follows: TGTGCCAGCAGGCAGATATACAATGAGCAGTTCTTC. This chain joins TRBV27 and TRBJ2-1; D unresolved. The CDR3 extends over 12 amino acids. Per the germline V gene, CDR1 is MNHEY and CDR2 is SMNVEV (reference sequence). V was cut by 6 bases and J by 4 bases, with 7 bases left in between.

The genes are TRBV9 and TRBJ2-5; D remains unclear. V lost 0 bases, J lost 5 bases, and 2 bases lay in between. The CDR3 totals 11 residues. The V gene's germline CDR1 is SGDLS and CDR2 YYNGEE. The CDR3 bases are TGTGCCAGCAGCGTAGACGAGACCCAGTACTTC. Its protein is CASSVDETQYF.

This clonotype was picked up a small number of times. The chain carries TRBV24-1 and TRBJ2-5; TRBD2 agrees at 8 bases. CDR3 length: 14 residues. Germline CDR1 KGHDR, CDR2 SFDVKD. Trimming cost V 3 bases and J 3 bases; bases outside gene matches: 2. This CDR3 reads CATSDPAGEETQYF. CDR3 bases: TGTGCCACCAGTGATCCAGCGGGGGAAGAGACCCAGTACTTC.

This CDR3 is CASSPTQGPYNEQFF. The CDR3 DNA is TGTGCCAGCAGTCCGACACAGGGGCCCTACAATGAGCAGTTCTTC. The V and J genes are TRBV12-3 or TRBV12-4 and TRBJ2-1; 7 bases agree with TRBD1. The J segment lost 2 bases and the V segment lost 5 bases, leaving 6 bases of the junction unmatched. The CDR3 runs 15 residues.

The chain uses TRBV27 and TRBJ2-5; TRBD2 aligns across 13 bases. V dropped 6 bases and J dropped 4; count of bases not matched to a gene: 5. The CDR3 loop spans 15 amino acids. CDR1 is MNHEY and CDR2 is SMNVEV in the germline V gene (reference sequence). The CDR3 DNA reads TGTGCCAGCAGCATGACTAGCGGGGGGATAGAGACCCAGTACTTC. It specifies CASSMTSGGIETQYF.

This clonotype was counted once. This rearrangement joins TRBV7-9 to TRBJ2-3, with TRBD2 identical over 11 bases. V trimming: 5 bases; J trimming: 11 bases; junction bases outside the gene matches: 15. The CDR3 runs 16 residues. Germline V lookup: CDR1 SEHNR, CDR2 FQNEAQ (reference sequence). The CDR3 DNA is TGTGCCAGCAGCCCACCTCTAGCGGGGGGCCTGCGGAGGCAGTATTTT. This encodes CASSPPLAGGLRRQYF.

The genes are TRBV7-9 and TRBJ2-1; 7 nucleotides agree with TRBD1. Germline loops: CDR1 SEHNR, CDR2 FQNEAQ (reference sequence). The CDR3 totals 13 residues. J was trimmed by 8 bases and V by 7 bases; bases with no gene match: 8. In DNA form, the CDR3 reads TGTGCCAGCACGGTAGGGGGCGTGGATGAGCAGTTCTTC. It encodes CASTVGGVDEQFF.

V is TRBV14 and J is TRBJ2-2; no clear D gene. V was shortened by 1 base and J by 5 bases, with 8 bases between the two germline ends. In germline, CDR1 is SGHDN, CDR2 FVKESK. This CDR3 comprises 14 residues. CDR3 nucleotide sequence: TGTGCCAGCAGCCAAGTTTCCGTGACCGGGGAGCTGTTTTTT. This codes for CASSQVSVTGELFF.

The gene calls are TRBV7-8 and TRBJ2-7, with 7 bases matching TRBD1. CDR1 is SGHVS, CDR2 FQNEAQ, per germline. The CDR3 runs to 14 residues. The V gene end was trimmed by 7 bases and the J gene end by 1 base; junction bases not matched to a gene: 7. The chain's CDR3 is CASIRQGWSYEQYF. In nucleotides, the CDR3 is TGTGCCAGCATCCGACAGGGTTGGTCCTACGAGCAGTACTTC.

This rearrangement joins TRBV4-2 to TRBJ1-1; D gene ambiguous. CDR1 LGHNA and CDR2 YNFKEQ come from the germline V gene. This CDR3 is 17 amino acids long. The V gene lost 0 bases and the J gene lost 0 bases, with 14 bases spanning the gap. The CDR3 sequence is CASSQEPQRSMNTEAFF. The DNA of the CDR3 is TGTGCCAGCAGCCAAGAACCCCAGAGATCAATGAACACTGAAGCTTTCTTT.

This clonotype turned up a few times. The V gene is TRBV7-2, the J gene TRBJ2-3; TRBD1 matches at 8 bases. Germline V gives CDR1 SGHTA, CDR2 FQGNSA. CDR3 length: 19 amino acids. With 5 bases clipped from V and 5 bases from J, the junction kept 21 bases outside the gene matches. This CDR3 reads CASSPTGTGYASTGDTQYF. CDR3 nucleotides: TGTGCCAGCAGCCCGACCGGGACAGGATACGCCTCGACGGGAGATACGCAGTATTTT.

This rearrangement joins TRBV29-1 to TRBJ2-1; no definite D call. CDR3 length: 12 residues. Per germline, CDR1 SQVTM and CDR2 ANQGSEA. The ends were cut back, 4 bases at V and 14 bases at J, with 18 bases in the middle. CDR3 protein: CSVVAYNGFKFF. The DNA for the CDR3 is TGCAGCGTTGTTGCGTATAACGGTTTCAAGTTCTTC.

CDR3 nucleotide sequence: TGTGCCAGCAGTGACAACTCCTACAATGAGCAGTTCTTC. Amino acid sequence: CASSDNSYNEQFF. V is TRBV6-4 and J is TRBJ2-1; D ambiguous. CDR1 MRHNA and CDR2 SNTAGT come from the germline V gene. The CDR3 is made up of 13 amino acids. Between the trimmed V and J ends, which lost 2 bases and 0 bases, there was a span of 2 bases.

This clonotype occurred a few times. V gene TRBV5-1 combines with J gene TRBJ2-1, with D possibly being TRBD2 (6 bases). Per germline, CDR1 SGHRS and CDR2 YFSETQ. V lost 4 bases, J lost 15 bases, and 17 bases lay in between. The CDR3 contains 12 residues. CDR3 coding DNA: TGCGCCAGCAGCACTACTAGCACCGCCTGGTTCTTC. Translating it yields CASSTTSTAWFF.

This clonotype was recorded many times. This rearrangement joins TRBV7-2 to TRBJ2-1; maybe TRBD1 (6 bases). Trimming cost V 4 bases and J 0 bases, with 22 bases left between them. In germline, CDR1 is SGHTA, CDR2 FQGNSA. The CDR3 length is 19 residues. For the CDR3, the DNA is TGTGCCAGCAGCTCCCTACCTCCGACAGGAATTCGCTCCTACAATGAGCAGTTCTTC. Translating it yields CASSSLPPTGIRSYNEQFF.

This clonotype occurred a few times. This sequence joins TRBV12-3 or TRBV12-4 and TRBJ2-7; D possibly corresponds to TRBD2 (6 bases). The germline V and J ends were trimmed by 5 bases and 2 bases, with 16 bases remaining between them. The CDR3 runs to 15 residues. The chain's CDR3 is CASSPPGVPTYEQYF. DNA of the CDR3: TGTGCCAGCAGTCCCCCGGGGGTCCCTACCTACGAGCAGTACTTC.

A few counts support this clonotype. Here the CDR3 reads CASSLGGGSSNEQFF. CDR3 sequence (DNA): TGTGCCAGCAGCTTAGGAGGCGGGAGCTCAAATGAGCAGTTCTTC. This chain joins TRBV11-1 and TRBJ2-1, with 7 bases fitting TRBD2. Germline lookup yields CDR1 SGHAT and CDR2 FQDESV (reference sequence). J was trimmed by 7 bases and V by 1 base; bases with no gene match: 7. The CDR3 runs 15 residues.

This clonotype turned up a few times. V usage is TRBV12-3 or TRBV12-4 and J usage is TRBJ1-2, with D perhaps TRBD1 (5 bases). The germline V and J ends were trimmed by 5 bases and 3 bases, with 10 bases remaining between them. This CDR3 comprises 13 residues. The CDR3, as DNA: TGTGCCAGCAGTGGTCAGACAGACTATGGCTACACCTTC. Its protein product is CASSGQTDYGYTF.

This clonotype has more than one count but fewer than ten. The chain carries TRBV29-1 and TRBJ2-6, with no clear D. This CDR3 has 12 residues. V was trimmed by 6 bases and J by 4 bases, leaving 7 bases between them. Germline CDR1 is SQVTM and CDR2 is ANQGSEA. The CDR3 sequence: CSVPDGANVLTF. In nucleotides, the CDR3 is TGCAGCGTCCCAGACGGGGCCAACGTCCTGACTTTC.

This clonotype was picked up a small number of times. The gene calls are TRBV4-1 and TRBJ2-2; the D gene is possibly TRBD2 (6 bases). Germline loops: CDR1 MGHRA, CDR2 YSYEKL. This CDR3 region has 15 residues. V shed 1 base and J shed 6 bases, with 12 bases lying between them. CDR3 sequence reads: CASSQVVRGSGELFF. The CDR3 DNA sequence: TGCGCCAGCAGCCAAGTAGTGCGGGGATCCGGGGAGCTGTTTTTT.

This clonotype was detected a few times. The chain links TRBV11-1 to TRBJ2-7; 7 nucleotides match TRBD1. This CDR3 is built from 15 residues. Germline V gene lookup returns CDR1 SGHAT and CDR2 FQDESV (reference sequence). V was pared by 5 bases and J by 3 bases, with 10 bases of the junction left unmatched. CDR3 DNA: TGTGCCAGCAGCCAGCAGCCGGGACAGAGCTACGAGCAGTACTTC. Amino acids: CASSQQPGQSYEQYF.

This clonotype was seen a few times. This rearrangement joins TRBV3-1 to TRBJ1-1; D gene unclear. This CDR3 region has 13 residues. Trimming pared 3 bases from V and 5 bases from J, leaving 10 bases between. Germline CDR1 LGHDT, CDR2 YNNKEL (reference sequence). CDR3 DNA sequence: TGTGCCAGCAGCCACACGGGTAGAACTGAAGCTTTCTTT. It is translated as CASSHTGRTEAFF.